These 11 T cell receptor beta chains came from one sample sequenced in a study of blood T cell repertoires in COVID-19. The protocol was immunoSEQ multiplex PCR, while the TCRdb copy is restricted to in-frame clones and leaves out a portion. This sample has 120,000 or so clones, with more than 75% found just once. The sample consisted of peripheral blood. The receptor set was obtained from a man aged 55 to 70 with acute or convalescent COVID-19.

V and J are TRBV7-3 and TRBJ2-3, with 11 positions matching TRBD1. J gave up 8 bases and V 5 bases, and 9 bases lay outside the gene matches. This CDR3 comprises 15 residues. Germline V gene data show CDR1 as SGHTA and CDR2 as FQGTGA. CDR3: CASSPGTGGISTQYF. The CDR3 DNA is TGTGCCAGCAGCCCCGGGACAGGGGGAATCAGTACGCAGTATTTT.

The chain employs TRBV5-1 and TRBJ2-7; TRBD2 matches 7 bases. V lost 2 bases, J lost 3 bases, and 2 bases stayed unmatched. The V gene's germline CDR1 is SGHRS and CDR2 YFSETQ. This CDR3 is built from 13 residues. This CDR3 reads CASSFGGIYEQYF. DNA for the CDR3: TGCGCCAGCAGCTTCGGGGGGATCTACGAGCAGTACTTC.

This chain uses TRBV7-2 with TRBJ2-7; 10 bases match TRBD1. The CDR3 runs 15 residues. Germline CDR1 and CDR2: SGHTA and FQGNSA. V was pared by 4 bases and J by 1 base, with 4 bases of the junction left unmatched. In DNA, the CDR3 is TGTGCCAGCAGCTACGGACAGGGGGTGTCCTACGAGCAGTACTTC. Its translation is CASSYGQGVSYEQYF.

The chain carries TRBV19 and TRBJ2-5; 7 bases agree with TRBD1. Germline loops: CDR1 LNHDA, CDR2 SQIVND (reference sequence). Trimming at V came to 6 bases and at J to 1 base, leaving 11 bases not matched to a gene. This CDR3 region has 16 residues. CDR3 DNA: TGTGCCAGTAGCCTACAGGGGTCCCCTTTCCAAGAGACCCAGTACTTC. Translated, it gives CASSLQGSPFQETQYF.

V usage is TRBV6-6 and J usage is TRBJ1-6; D is undetermined. Germline lookup yields CDR1 MNHNY and CDR2 SVGAGI (reference sequence). Trimming shortened V by 2 bases and J by 6 bases, and 8 bases separated the two germline ends. This CDR3 spans 14 amino acids. DNA for the CDR3: TGTGCCAGCAGTTACGTAACAGCTAATTCACCCCTCCACTTT. It is translated as CASSYVTANSPLHF.

V gene TRBV27 combines with J gene TRBJ2-2; TRBD1 matches at 7 bases. CDR1 and CDR2 (germline): MNHEY, SMNVEV (reference sequence). The CDR3 has 16 residues. The V segment lost 5 bases and the J segment 3 bases; nucleotides outside the gene matches: 9. CDR3 sequence: CASSEWTGRDTGELFF. CDR3 nucleotides: TGTGCCAGCAGTGAGTGGACAGGTCGGGACACCGGGGAGCTGTTTTTT.

This chain uses TRBV7-2 with TRBJ2-1; TRBD2 matches 7 bases. This CDR3 is built from 15 residues. Germline V CDR1 and CDR2: SGHTA, FQGNSA. After removal of 8 bases from V and 7 bases from J, the junction contained 14 bases not matched to a gene. This CDR3 is CASGREAFSGNEQFF. The CDR3 nucleotides read TGTGCCAGCGGTCGGGAGGCTTTCTCTGGGAATGAGCAGTTCTTC.

The V and J genes are TRBV3-1 (or the pseudogene TRBV3-2) and TRBJ2-3, with D possibly being TRBD2 (7 bases). V was trimmed by 0 bases and J by 12 bases, leaving 22 bases between them. From germline, CDR1 is LGHDT and CDR2 YNNKEL (reference sequence). The CDR3 consists of 16 residues. CDR3 sequence: CASSQDLVGGLKEQYF. DNA of the CDR3: TGTGCCAGCAGCCAAGACCTCGTCGGGGGGCTTAAAGAACAGTATTTT.

The rearrangement joins TRBV28 to TRBJ2-1, with TRBD2 identical over 10 bases. The V gene end was trimmed by 6 bases and the J gene end by 5 bases; junction bases not matched to a gene: 10. Germline V gene data show CDR1 as MDHEN and CDR2 as SYDVKM. The CDR3 totals 16 residues. The CDR3 DNA is TGTGCCAGCAGGCTCCTACTAGCGGGGCGGGACAATGAGCAGTTCTTC. Translation gives CASRLLLAGRDNEQFF.

In regard to this clone: Other DNA sequences in this specimen translate into the identical CDR3. This sequence joins TRBV5-1 and TRBJ1-1; D possibly corresponds to TRBD1 (6 bases). The germline V and J ends were trimmed by 1 base and 3 bases, with 7 bases remaining between them. CDR1 is SGHRS, CDR2 YFSETQ, per germline. The length of the CDR3 is 13 residues. CDR3 bases: TGCGCCAGCAGCTTGAAGGGGGACACTGAAGCTTTCTTT. The encoded protein is CASSLKGDTEAFF.

This clone appeared a single time. The rearrangement joins TRBV7-2 to TRBJ2-5; 10 bases align to TRBD1. The trim removed 5 bases at V and 5 bases at J, leaving 11 bases unmatched. The V gene's germline CDR1 is SGHTA and CDR2 FQGNSA. The CDR3 extends over 16 amino acids. CDR3 amino acids: CASSPGDRGEGETQYF. For the CDR3, the DNA is TGTGCCAGCAGCCCCGGGGACAGGGGAGAGGGCGAGACCCAGTACTTC. The full variable domain, with the rest looked up from reference TRBV7-2 and TRBJ2-5, is GAGVSQSPSNKVTEKGKDVELRCDPISGHTALYWYRQSLGQGLEFLIYFQGNSAPDKSGLPSDRFSAERTGGSVSTLTIQRTQQEDSAVYLCASSPGDRGEGETQYFGPGTRLLVL.